This paragraph reports one T cell receptor beta chain. Antigen unknown. Germline V gives CDR1 SEHNR, CDR2 FQNEAQ (reference sequence). This CDR3 region has 18 residues. J gave up 0 bases and V 6 bases, and 10 bases lay outside the gene matches. The sample belongs to a study of T-cell memory formation after mild COVID-19. Study observations and caveats: The finding that pre-infection memory included some responding clones suggested that cross-reactive memory joined. Contracting clones localized mainly to CM and EM when CD4+ and mainly to EMRA when CD8+.

TCRdb fed the 5' RACE reads into MiXCR, producing one record per CDR3 protein. The table lists 300,000 to 400,000 distinct CDR3 sequences, 25% to 30% of them singletons. The J gene is TRBJ2-7, the V gene TRBV7-9; 14 positions agree with TRBD2. The TCR sequence derives from an adult woman who had mild COVID-19 (a few samples of this study predate the infection). Cell type and time point are not known. The source material was PBMCs or a T cell subset sorted from them (not recorded which). This chain's CDR3 is CASSPGLAGGPNSYEQYF. DNA of the CDR3: TGTGCCAGCAGTCCAGGACTAGCGGGGGGCCCGAACTCCTACGAGCAGTACTTC.